This is a list of T cell receptor beta chains from one sample in a study of blood T cell repertoires in COVID-19. Clones were sequenced by immunoSEQ multiplex PCR, and TCRdb holds only the in-frame ones, with some missing. The table lists about 99,000 clones, around 92% of them singletons, with 3.5% in the top ten. Input material: peripheral blood. The source of these receptors is a woman aged 55-70 years with acute or convalescent COVID-19. Each CDR3 is given with its conserved first and last residue. Each record gives: CDR3 DNA, CDR3 protein, V gene, CDR3 length, clone size, D gene, J gene. D genes are given only for firm matches. The listing skips clone size in some rows; elsewhere it reads once, few, many or a size class.

CDR3nt: TGTGCCAGCAGCCATCCCGAGGCGGGCGGGAGAGGAAATGAGCAGTTCTTC
CDR3aa: CASSHPEAGGRGNEQFF
v_gene: TRBV4-2
len: 17
abundance: once
d_gene: TRBD2
j_gene: TRBJ2-1

CDR3nt: TGCAGCGCCAACATGTGGGATACGCAGTATTTT
CDR3aa: CSANMWDTQYF
v_gene: TRBV29-1
len: 11
abundance: .
d_gene: .
j_gene: TRBJ2-3

CDR3nt: TGTGCCAGCAGCCAGGGACTTTACAATGAGCAGTTCTTC
CDR3aa: CASSQGLYNEQFF
v_gene: TRBV3-1/TRBV3-2
len: 13
abundance: .
d_gene: .
j_gene: TRBJ2-1

CDR3nt: TGCGCCAGCAGGCCCGGGTCGTCAGACGGTCAGCCCCAGCATTTT
CDR3aa: CASRPGSSDGQPQHF
v_gene: TRBV5-1
len: 15
abundance: .
d_gene: .
j_gene: TRBJ1-5

CDR3nt: TGTGCCAGTAGTAGTTTTTCGGGAGATGAGCAGTTCTTC
CDR3aa: CASSSFSGDEQFF
v_gene: TRBV19
len: 13
abundance: .
d_gene: .
j_gene: TRBJ2-1

CDR3nt: TGTGCTAGCAGCTTAGGGCTGGCTAGCCATTTGGATGAGCAGTTCTTC
CDR3aa: CASSLGLASHLDEQFF
v_gene: TRBV7-7
len: 16
abundance: .
d_gene: .
j_gene: TRBJ2-1

CDR3nt: TGTGCCATCAGTGCGCGGGACCTCGGGGATACGCAGTATTTT
CDR3aa: CAISARDLGDTQYF
v_gene: TRBV10-3
len: 14
abundance: once
d_gene: .
j_gene: TRBJ2-3

CDR3nt: TGTGCCAGCAGCCTACGGCCCGTGGGGGGTGAAAAACTGTTTTTT
CDR3aa: CASSLRPVGGEKLFF
v_gene: TRBV5-6
len: 15
abundance: .
d_gene: .
j_gene: TRBJ1-4

CDR3nt: TGTGCCTGGAGGGTCGGAGCTAATGAAAAACTGTTTTTT
CDR3aa: CAWRVGANEKLFF
v_gene: TRBV30
len: 13
abundance: .
d_gene: .
j_gene: TRBJ1-4

CDR3nt: TGTGCCAGCAGCTTACAGGGGTTCCAGGGGCAGCCCCAGCATTTT
CDR3aa: CASSLQGFQGQPQHF
v_gene: TRBV7-2
len: 15
abundance: .
d_gene: .
j_gene: TRBJ1-5

CDR3nt: TGTGCCAGCAGTTACTCGTATACCGGCCGAGATGCGGACACTGAAGCTTTCTTT
CDR3aa: CASSYSYTGRDADTEAFF
v_gene: TRBV6-2/TRBV6-3
len: 18
abundance: .
d_gene: .
j_gene: TRBJ1-1

CDR3nt: TGTGCCAGCAGCGTAGGATGGTCCAGCTCCTACAATGAGCAGTTCTTC
CDR3aa: CASSVGWSSSYNEQFF
v_gene: TRBV9
len: 16
abundance: .
d_gene: .
j_gene: TRBJ2-1

CDR3nt: TGTGCCAGCAGCCTACAGGGGAGCACTGAAGCTTTCTTT
CDR3aa: CASSLQGSTEAFF
v_gene: TRBV12-3/TRBV12-4
len: 13
abundance: .
d_gene: TRBD1
j_gene: TRBJ1-1

CDR3nt: TGTGCCAGCAGTTTCCGTCCTATCACAGATACGCAGTATTTT
CDR3aa: CASSFRPITDTQYF
v_gene: TRBV27
len: 14
abundance: .
d_gene: .
j_gene: TRBJ2-3

CDR3nt: TGTGCCAGCTGGGGGGTCTACAATGAGCAGTTCTTC
CDR3aa: CASWGVYNEQFF
v_gene: TRBV28
len: 12
abundance: once
d_gene: .
j_gene: TRBJ2-1

CDR3nt: TGCGCCAGCAGTGAGTCGACAGGCATGGGGGCTGAAGCTTTCTTT
CDR3aa: CASSESTGMGAEAFF
v_gene: TRBV10-1
len: 15
abundance: .
d_gene: .
j_gene: TRBJ1-1

CDR3nt: TGTGCCATCATGGGACAGGGTGACTATGGCTACACCTTC
CDR3aa: CAIMGQGDYGYTF
v_gene: TRBV10-3
len: 13
abundance: .
d_gene: TRBD1
j_gene: TRBJ1-2

CDR3nt: TGTGCCAGCAGCGGTTTACAGGGGGTCAACACTGAAGCTTTCTTT
CDR3aa: CASSGLQGVNTEAFF
v_gene: TRBV9
len: 15
abundance: .
d_gene: TRBD1
j_gene: TRBJ1-1

CDR3nt: TGTGCCAGCAGCTTTATAGCCGCTAGCACAGATACGCAGTATTTT
CDR3aa: CASSFIAASTDTQYF
v_gene: TRBV7-9
len: 15
abundance: .
d_gene: .
j_gene: TRBJ2-3

CDR3nt: TGTGCCAGTAGTCCCCGAAGTTGGCCCGCTAATGAAAAACTGTTTTTT
CDR3aa: CASSPRSWPANEKLFF
v_gene: TRBV19
len: 16
abundance: .
d_gene: .
j_gene: TRBJ1-4

CDR3nt: TGTGCCAGCAGCTTAGTACAGGGCCCCTACAATGAGCAGTTCTTC
CDR3aa: CASSLVQGPYNEQFF
v_gene: TRBV11-2
len: 15
abundance: .
d_gene: .
j_gene: TRBJ2-1

CDR3nt: TGTGCCAGCAGCTCCTTGGACAGCCTCATGAACACTGAAGCTTTCTTT
CDR3aa: CASSSLDSLMNTEAFF
v_gene: TRBV25-1
len: 16
abundance: .
d_gene: .
j_gene: TRBJ1-1

CDR3nt: TGCGCCAGCAGCTCCACTACAGGGGGCAAGGGGAGGACTAATGAAAAACTGTTTTTT
CDR3aa: CASSSTTGGKGRTNEKLFF
v_gene: TRBV5-1
len: 19
abundance: .
d_gene: TRBD1
j_gene: TRBJ1-4

CDR3nt: TGTGCCAGCAGTTATGCCGGGGGTCAGCCCCAGCATTTT
CDR3aa: CASSYAGGQPQHF
v_gene: TRBV6-5
len: 13
abundance: many
d_gene: .
j_gene: TRBJ1-5

CDR3nt: TGTGCCAGCAGTGACCTTCCGGGAGAGACCCAGTACTTC
CDR3aa: CASSDLPGETQYF
v_gene: TRBV2
len: 13
abundance: once
d_gene: .
j_gene: TRBJ2-5

CDR3nt: TGTGCCAGCAGCTTAGGTCACCTGGGCTCCGACTATGGCTACACCTTC
CDR3aa: CASSLGHLGSDYGYTF
v_gene: TRBV7-2
len: 16
abundance: .
d_gene: .
j_gene: TRBJ1-2

CDR3nt: TGTGCCAGCAGCTTTAGCGGGAGTAAAGATGAGCAGTTCTTC
CDR3aa: CASSFSGSKDEQFF
v_gene: TRBV7-9
len: 14
abundance: .
d_gene: TRBD2
j_gene: TRBJ2-1